What follows are 19 T cell receptor beta chains derived from one specimen sequenced in a study of cytomegalovirus exposure and HLA in healthy donors. The PCR had 60 Vbeta and 13 Jbeta primers. Method: immunoSEQ multiplex PCR; TCRdb's copy keeps in-frame clones and lacks some. This table has some 150,000 clones, almost 85% appearing once. Sequences were obtained from PBMCs. All receptors derive from a man younger than 45 in good health and CMV-seropositive.

The chain links TRBV29-1 to TRBJ2-5; possibly TRBD1 for D (6 bases). Trimming took off 4 bases at V and 2 bases at J, with 17 bases between the two ends. Germline CDR1 SQVTM, CDR2 ANQGSEA. The CDR3 totals 15 residues. This CDR3 reads CSVAWGRQSQETQYF. The CDR3 DNA sequence: TGCAGCGTTGCGTGGGGGCGACAAAGTCAAGAGACCCAGTACTTC.

The chain is built from TRBV7-2 and TRBJ1-2, with D perhaps matching TRBD1 (5 bases). The CDR3 has 14 amino acids. V lost 1 base and J lost 6, with 12 bases in between. Germline V gene lookup returns CDR1 SGHTA and CDR2 FQGNSA. The CDR3 coding sequence is TGTGCCAGCAGCTTAGGCGGCCAGGGCAATGGCTACACCTTC. Protein: CASSLGGQGNGYTF.

Worth noting for this clone: The junction and the germline gene differ at one end; a read error may be behind it. This chain links TRBV6-1 with TRBJ2-7; 9 nucleotides agree with TRBD1. CDR3 length: 14 amino acids. CDR1 MNHNS and CDR2 SASEGT come from the germline V gene. DNA for the CDR3: TGTGCCAGCACCCCGCCGGGACAGGGTTACGAGCAGCACTTC. It codes for CASTPPGQGYEQHF.

This clone has just one count. The chain couples TRBV25-1 to TRBJ1-6; D unclear. CDR3 length: 16 amino acids. Deletions cut 1 base from V and 0 bases from J, with 7 bases between. Germline V lookup: CDR1 MGHDK, CDR2 SYGVNS. In DNA form, the CDR3 reads TGTGCCAGCAGTGAATCGGGGAGCTCCTATAATTCACCCCTCCACTTT. The encoded protein is CASSESGSSYNSPLHF.

This rearrangement joins TRBV5-6 to TRBJ2-3; perhaps TRBD1 as D (6 bases). Germline CDR1 SGHDT, CDR2 YYEEEE. The CDR3 has 16 amino acids. Trimming cost V 1 base and J 4 bases, with 16 bases left between them. DNA of the CDR3: TGTGCCAGCAGCTTGTTCAACAGGGCGGGTCCAGATACGCAGTATTTT. As protein: CASSLFNRAGPDTQYF.

The genes are TRBV7-8 and TRBJ2-4, with 11 bases identical to TRBD2. Losses at the gene ends were 5 bases for V and 0 bases for J; bases not matched to a gene: 6. CDR1 SGHVS and CDR2 FQNEAQ come from the germline V gene. The CDR3 contains 17 residues. As DNA, the CDR3 is TGTGCCAGCAGCCCATCGACTAGCGGGGAAGCCAAAAACATTCAGTACTTC. Protein product: CASSPSTSGEAKNIQYF.

As DNA, the CDR3 is TGTGCCAGCAGTCCCCAGGGGCCGGCCAATCAGCCCCAGCATTTT. It encodes CASSPQGPANQPQHF. J is TRBJ1-5 and V is TRBV28, with a weak D call TRBD1 (6 bases). CDR1 and CDR2 (germline): MDHEN, SYDVKM. Trimming took off 5 bases at V and 3 bases at J, with 14 bases between the two ends. The CDR3 is 15 amino acids.

There are a few counts of this clone. The V and J genes are TRBV5-5 and TRBJ2-7; 7 bases match TRBD1. CDR3 length: 15 amino acids. The germline V gene has CDR1 SGHKS and CDR2 YYEKEE (reference sequence). V lost 1 base and J lost 2; bases outside the gene matches: 6. The CDR3 DNA follows: TGTGCCAGCAGCTTGTTAGGGGGCGACACCTACGAGCAGTACTTC. This gives the protein CASSLLGGDTYEQYF.

This clone was seen a single time. The chain employs TRBV28 and TRBJ1-2; D is unresolved. Germline V gene lookup returns CDR1 MDHEN and CDR2 SYDVKM. Trimming left V 7 bases short and J 4 bases short, with 10 bases between. The CDR3 length is 12 residues. The CDR3 nucleotides are TGTGCCAGCATGAGCGAGACCTATGGCTACACCTTC. It specifies CASMSETYGYTF.

The rearrangement links TRBV6-5 to TRBJ2-7, with TRBD1 identical over 9 bases. The V gene's germline CDR1 is MNHEY and CDR2 SVGAGI. The CDR3 is made up of 14 amino acids. V lost 10 bases and J lost 5; bases outside the gene matches: 12. Written as DNA, the CDR3 is TGTGCCACCCAGGATGACAGGGGGGGCAACGAGCAGTACTTC. Translating it yields CATQDDRGGNEQYF.

The gene calls are TRBV30 and TRBJ1-6; the match to TRBD1 covers 9 bases. The CDR3 extends over 13 amino acids. The junction had 3 bases not matched to a gene; V was cut back by 3 bases and J by 9 bases. CDR1 is GTSNPN and CDR2 is SVGIG in the germline V gene (reference sequence). CDR3 sequence: CAWRGQGFSPLHF. DNA of the CDR3: TGTGCCTGGAGGGGACAGGGTTTTTCACCCCTCCACTTT.

This chain uses TRBV7-6 with TRBJ2-1, with 9 positions matching TRBD2. Germline values: CDR1 SGHVS, CDR2 FNYEAQ. The V gene end was trimmed by 6 bases and the J gene end by 4 bases; junction bases not matched to a gene: 7. This CDR3 is built from 15 residues. The CDR3 loop is CASRLTSGGYNEQFF. The DNA for the CDR3 is TGTGCCAGCAGACTGACTAGCGGAGGGTACAATGAGCAGTTCTTC.

The CDR3 region has the DNA TGCGCCAGCAGTCAGCCCTGTCGAACAGGACGACAACCTCCTAGCACAGATACGCAGTATTTT. Its translation is CASSQPCRTGRQPPSTDTQYF. The chain recombines TRBV23-1 with TRBJ2-3; D possibly corresponds to TRBD1 (5 bases). TRBV23-1 has ORF status, its function being uncertain. With 3 bases removed from V and 0 bases from J, the gap between germline ends came to 28 bases. The CDR3 spans 21 residues.

This clone appeared a single time. The V gene is TRBV7-9, the J gene TRBJ2-1; TRBD2 matches at 12 bases. Germline V CDR1 and CDR2: SEHNR, FQNEAQ (reference sequence). The ends lost 5 bases at V and 7 bases at J; junction bases unmatched: 6. CDR3 size: 15 residues. CDR3 nucleotides: TGTGCCAGCAGCAGACTAGCGGGAGTTAGTAATGAGCAGTTCTTC. Amino acid sequence: CASSRLAGVSNEQFF.

Worth noting for this clone: In the same sample, other DNA sequences code for this CDR3. CDR3 DNA sequence: TGTGCCAGCAAGCTAGCGGAGCTCACCGGGGAGCTGTTTTTT. Protein sequence: CASKLAELTGELFF. J is TRBJ2-2 and V is TRBV28; TRBD2 aligns across 7 bases. This CDR3 region has 14 residues. The germline V gene has CDR1 MDHEN and CDR2 SYDVKM. V lost 7 bases and J lost 4; bases outside the gene matches: 6.

V is TRBV19 and J is TRBJ2-2, with 8 bases fitting TRBD1. Losses at the gene ends were 6 bases for V and 6 bases for J; bases not matched to a gene: 6. CDR1 is LNHDA and CDR2 is SQIVND in the germline V gene (reference sequence). This CDR3 is 14 amino acids long. The CDR3 nucleotides read TGTGCCAGTAGACCCCAGGGGGCCGCCGGGGAGCTGTTTTTT. The encoded protein is CASRPQGAAGELFF.

J is TRBJ2-7 and V is TRBV7-2; 8 bases align to TRBD1. This CDR3 comprises 14 residues. Looked up from germline, CDR1 is SGHTA and CDR2 is FQGNSA. J gave up 0 bases and V 5 bases, and 3 bases lay outside the gene matches. CDR3 bases: TGTGCCAGCAGCCGGACAGGGTACTCCTACGAGCAGTACTTC. Translating gives CASSRTGYSYEQYF. Drawing the rest from reference TRBV7-2 and TRBJ2-7, the complete variable domain is GAGVSQSPSNKVTEKGKDVELRCDPISGHTALYWYRQSLGQGLEFLIYFQGNSAPDKSGLPSDRFSAERTGGSVSTLTIQRTQQEDSAVYLCASSRTGYSYEQYFGPGTRLTVT.

The chain links TRBV5-4 to TRBJ2-1; TRBD2 matches 10 bases. Germline V gene lookup returns CDR1 SGHNT and CDR2 YYREEE (reference sequence). Trimming at V came to 0 bases and at J to 3 bases, leaving 15 bases not matched to a gene. The CDR3 spans 20 residues. CDR3 region: CASSLAGLAGVVRSYNEQFF. CDR3 bases: TGTGCCAGCAGCTTGGCCGGGCTAGCGGGAGTCGTCAGGAGCTACAATGAGCAGTTCTTC.

This chain links TRBV7-8 with TRBJ2-3, with D perhaps matching TRBD2 (5 bases). The V gene lost 2 bases and the J gene lost 2 bases, with 14 bases spanning the gap. CDR1 and CDR2 from the germline V gene are SGHVS and FQNEAQ. This CDR3 spans 16 amino acids. The CDR3 sequence: CASSLIERGFTDTQYF. The CDR3 coding sequence is TGTGCCAGCAGCTTAATCGAACGGGGTTTCACAGATACGCAGTATTTT.